The T cell receptor (beta chain) described here comes from a study of cytomegalovirus exposure and HLA in healthy donors listed by TCRdb under 2017. For context, the study as a whole: According to an earlier analysis of 587 of the donors, some 180 million T cells yielded 95 million to 140 million unique TCR beta sequences and more than 250 Gb of sequence data. An early release covering some 640 HLA-typed donors comprised 250 to 350 gigabases of sequencing data and roughly 86 million unique TCR sequences. The genetic ancestry cluster associated with self-reported Caucasian donors included over 80% of the 398 genotyped donors. The study was designed to test whether signatures of past pathogen exposure could be identified by cataloging public T cell receptors. The study profiled the T cell repertoires of under 850 subjects by immunosequencing and related them to cytomegalovirus serostatus. Along with the roughly 610-subject first cohort, a separate validation cohort of over 90 different subjects was used. The study combined high-throughput TCR immunosequencing, statistical association of individual TCRs with disease status, and machine learning to predict cytomegalovirus infection status. A later analysis re-examined previously published TCR beta repertoires from several hundred donors and added high-resolution HLA genotyping to investigate patterns of TCR occurrence. In the later analysis, no new phenotypic data were used to find candidate immune exposures; instead, reliance was placed on TCR beta sequences and their occurrence across donors. In an earlier analysis of 587 of the donors, high-throughput TCR beta sequencing was used to judge whether each TCR beta V gene segment behaved as functional or pseudogenic. Donor age, sex, ethnicity and CMV serostatus were compiled alongside the repertoire data. A later genetic analysis used genome-wide SNP genotypes for about 65% of the roughly 700 donors, treating that subset as a discovery cohort. Every discovery cohort repertoire had been produced on one sequencing platform. HLA typing included class I and class II loci at four-digit resolution. Typing coverage varied by locus: roughly 629-640 donors for A, B, C, DRB1 and DQB1; approximately 500 for DQA1; about 590 for DPA1; roughly 450 for DPB1. Four or five DR-DQ haplotypes were handled as single units for association and clustering because linkage in the cohort was strong. Across about 380 genotyped donors of the cohort, an average of about 240,000 unique TCR beta nucleotide sequences per donor were sequenced, and 15% to 20% of those sequences were non-productive.

Counted from cysteine to phenylalanine, this CDR3 has 17 amino acids. The sequence is cut down to CDR3 DNA, 51 bases in frame from base 1. Trimming at the junction amounts to 5 bases on V and 2 bases on J, and the germline ends lie 21 bases apart. The germline V gene sets CDR1 to MGHRA and CDR2 to YSYEKL. The cohort was made up of 666 healthy bone marrow donors. Cohort members were all nominally healthy when sampled, although unrecorded immune exposures were likely present. The donor tested CMV seronegative, placing the donor among the 350 or so seronegative members of the cohort. A peripheral blood sample was provided by each donor, and peripheral blood mononuclear cells were used for TCR beta sequencing. Genomic DNA was extracted from the blood cell samples with the Qiagen DNeasy Blood Extraction Kit. Worth noting for this clone: Its antigen is still unknown. No base qualities exist here, and no much larger clone lies one base off it.

Library prep was done by the immunoSEQ multiplex PCR assay. For the multiplex PCR, a mixture combining 60 forward primers for TCR Vbeta segments and 13 reverse primers for TCR Jbeta segments was used. The CDR3 region of rearranged TCR beta genes was amplified from genomic DNA by a multiplex PCR assay. The Illumina HiSeq System was used to sequence the amplified TCR beta libraries as 87-base-pair reads. On the authors' methods: Across the 640 or so repertoires, a later analysis counted approximately 83 million unique TCR beta chains, around 10 million of which were shared by at least two donors. Raw reads were error-corrected and collapsed into unique sequences by a nearest-neighbor algorithm in which closely related sequences were merged to remove PCR and sequencing errors. Alignment of CDR3 sequences to IMGT reference sequences was used to assign V, D and J gene segments. For a sequence to be retained, a match of at least six nucleotides to both a V gene segment and a J gene segment was required. Rearrangements were classified as productive when the CDR3 lacked stop codons and remained in frame with V and J, and all other rearrangements were classified as non-productive. CDR3 was defined by IMGT convention, running from the second conserved V-encoded cysteine to the conserved J-encoded phenylalanine. In an earlier analysis of around 540 of the donors, sequences lacking an unambiguous match to a single V gene segment were excluded. An earlier analysis of approximately 590 of the donors called V segments functional above 56.7% productive rearrangements and segregating when the between-donor standard deviation exceeded 5%. A statistical classification framework was built to diagnose cytomegalovirus status from the catalog of TCR beta chain sequences. V and J gene assignment, in a later analysis, came from comparing TCR nucleotide sequences with IMGT/GENE-DB human TR gene sequences. Using the TCRdist pipeline, a later analysis assigned CDR3 sequences along with most-parsimonious VDJ recombination scenarios. A later analysis defined each TCR beta chain by its CDR3 amino acid sequence plus V-gene family, and excluded reads lacking a unique V-gene family. To address suspected cross-contamination and a sequencing artifact, a later analysis removed roughly 580 highly shared, low-generation-probability nucleotide sequences. For each public chain, a later analysis derived a clonal expansion index from normalized ranks of inferred template counts within each repertoire. Generation probabilities in a later analysis came from a VDJ recombination model fitted to out-of-frame rearrangements, and those results were checked against IGoR. In a later analysis, hypergeometric tests were used to score TCR-TCR, TCR-HLA and TCR-CMV co-occurrence, with a repertoire-size bias correction applied to TCR pairs. To estimate false discovery rates, a later analysis permuted the HLA or CMV assignments 20 times. In a later analysis, co-occurring TCRs were grouped with DBSCAN, and TCRdist sequence similarity was added when clustering was performed within HLA-allele-positive subsets. For co-occurrence clustering, repertoires with fewer than 30,000 or more than 120,000 public chains were excluded, along with roughly 5 repertoires with anomalous nucleotide sharing. The source is immuneACCESS, and TCRdb retained only in-frame sequences with V and J called. Part of the clones is not carried over; for the studies checked, unresolved V genes explain less than half of this, and the remainder is unexplained. The V and J calls and the clone size are those of that table, but D and trimming were determined from the DNA. Across this sample there are some 130,000 clones, with roughly 60% seen only once. 2.4% of the sample is in the top ten clones.

The paper's findings and limits, for the study overall: A later analysis found that HLA-associated TCR beta chains were more clonally expanded and had lower generation probabilities than equally common non-associated chains. According to a later analysis, most CMV-associated TCR beta chains appeared to be HLA-restricted, and the HLA associations seemed to be driven largely by CMV exposure. It was suggested by the authors that the approach could potentially be generalized to other disease states and immunological phenotypes. At a false discovery rate of 0.05, a later analysis linked around 17,000 TCR beta sequences to specific HLA alleles. In a later analysis, several top co-occurrence clusters were reported to appear linked to parvovirus B19, influenza, CMV and Epstein-Barr virus. A group of highly shared sequence variants was considered likely to be a technical artifact of the sequencing pipeline. Most TCR sequences were observed very rarely across donors, whereas some public TCRs were present in many individuals. Because the 87-base-pair reads could not distinguish some IMGT-functional V segments, including TRBV6-2 and TRBV6-3, those segments were excluded. The earlier analysis of nearly 600 of the donors excluded some 15 rarely observed V segments, including chromosome 9 orphons, because counts were too low. HLA typing was unavailable for some donors at each locus, so association tests used only the typed subset. The study listed 164 TCR beta chains as associated with cytomegalovirus. Only TCR beta chains were sequenced in this cohort, and the absence of alpha or paired-chain data limited detectable features. Correlated functional status among segregating V segments might reflect linkage disequilibrium, but an unknown experimental factor could not be ruled out. An association between a missense DCLRE1C variant and V-gene and J-gene trimming of TCR beta chains was found in a later genetic analysis and replicated in an independent cohort. Assigning TCR associations to individual alleles was difficult when HLA alleles, especially DR and DQ, strongly co-occurred. A further reported finding was that TCR beta sequences accurately predicted the HLA-A and HLA-B alleles for most subjects in the first cohort. A later analysis found that TCR association rates varied across HLA loci, with DRB1 alleles showing the most associated TCRs and HLA-C alleles the fewest. The presence/absence analyses assumed that sequencing depth was roughly uniform across donors, and that assumption may not be true. An earlier analysis of approximately 600 of the donors showed that most TCR beta V segments appeared in productive rearrangements either about 87% or about 30% of the time, which broadly matched IMGT annotations. Cytomegalovirus status was reported to be diagnosed by the classifier with high specificity and sensitivity in both the original and validation cohorts. In vitro tests confirmed that three of the cytomegalovirus-associated TCR beta chains recognize cytomegalovirus antigens. Immune exposure information for the cohort was limited to CMV serostatus. A later genetic analysis reported fewer N-insertions in productive TCRs among donors in an Asian-associated ancestry cluster than the roughly 650-donor mean.

This clonotype was sampled from a middle-aged woman in good health and CMV-seronegative. Specimen: PBMCs. The V and J genes are TRBV4-1 and TRBJ2-5; matching of 6 bases hints at TRBD2 as the D gene. Read as DNA, the sequence is TGCGCCAGCAGCAGGGCTAGCGTAGGGAGGAGGCAAGAGACCCAGTACTTC. This yields the protein CASSRASVGRRQETQYF.